Following are 24 T cell receptor beta chains from one sample sequenced in a study of T cell changes during pregnancy in multiple sclerosis. Sequencing was performed with immunoSEQ multiplex PCR; in TCRdb, only in-frame clones are kept and a portion is missing. The table shows roughly 22,000 clones, with 80% to 95% occurring only once. The source was CD4+ T cells from peripheral blood mononuclear cells, collected after pregnancy. These receptor sequences come from a female donor in good health, enrolled as a control in a pregnancy study.

The sample holds one count of this clone. The rearrangement joins TRBV19 to TRBJ2-7; D possibly corresponds to TRBD2 (6 bases). The germline V and J ends were trimmed by 7 bases and 0 bases, with 10 bases remaining between them. Germline V lookup: CDR1 LNHDA, CDR2 SQIVND (reference sequence). This CDR3 is built from 13 residues. CDR3 sequence: CASKGTPSYEQYF. The DNA for the CDR3 is TGTGCCAGTAAAGGGACTCCCTCCTACGAGCAGTACTTC.

This clone was counted between two and nine times. This chain links TRBV28 with TRBJ2-3; a possible D gene is TRBD1 (6 bases). Germline values: CDR1 MDHEN, CDR2 SYDVKM. This CDR3 is 18 amino acids long. Trimming took off 1 base at V and 10 bases at J, with 27 bases between the two ends. The CDR3 loop is CASSLLVFDRRVSRPQYF. CDR3 bases: TGTGCCAGCAGTTTATTGGTATTCGACAGGCGGGTTAGCCGACCGCAGTATTTT.

The V call is TRBV6-4, the J call TRBJ2-2; tentative D call: TRBD2 (6 bases). There are 15 residues in the CDR3. Germline CDR1 MRHNA, CDR2 SNTAGT. V was shortened by 3 bases and J by 0 bases, with 8 bases between the two germline ends. CDR3 sequence: CASSETGANTGELFF. The CDR3 region has the DNA TGTGCCAGCAGTGAGACGGGAGCGAACACCGGGGAGCTGTTTTTT.

The rearrangement joins TRBV2 to TRBJ2-7; 8 bases are shared with TRBD1. V trimming: 6 bases; J trimming: 6 bases; junction bases outside the gene matches: 7. CDR1 SNHLY and CDR2 FYNNEI come from the germline V gene. The CDR3 runs to 13 residues. CDR3 bases: TGTGCCAGCAGGTCCCAGGGGGCGGTCGAGCAGTACTTC. Translating it yields CASRSQGAVEQYF.

This rearrangement joins TRBV10-3 to TRBJ1-1; TRBD1 agrees at 7 bases. CDR3 length: 12 amino acids. V lost 6 bases to trimming and J lost 5 bases; unmatched junction nucleotides: 3. Germline values: CDR1 ENHRY, CDR2 SYGVKD. CDR3 coding DNA: TGTGCCATCAGGCAGGGGGGTACTGAAGCTTTCTTT. Protein sequence: CAIRQGGTEAFF.

The rearrangement joins TRBV6-5 to TRBJ1-5, with 9 bases lining up with TRBD1. The CDR3 loop spans 13 amino acids. CDR1 and CDR2 (germline): MNHEY, SVGAGI. V lost 8 bases to trimming and J lost 6 bases; unmatched junction nucleotides: 5. CDR3 nucleotides: TGTGCCAGCCGCCGACAGGGGGGTCAGCCCCAGCATTTT. Translating it yields CASRRQGGQPQHF.

V and J are TRBV6-5 and TRBJ2-1; 7 nucleotides match TRBD2. Germline V gene sequence: CDR1 MNHEY, CDR2 SVGAGI. The CDR3 runs 13 residues. The trim removed 8 bases at V and 6 bases at J, leaving 7 bases unmatched. The CDR3 coding sequence is TGTGCCAGCGGGGAGGGCGAGGGCAATGAGCAGTTCTTC. This sequence encodes CASGEGEGNEQFF.

The chain carries TRBV6-1 and TRBJ1-1; D is perhaps TRBD1 (5 bases). The germline gives CDR1 MNHNS, CDR2 SASEGT. The germline V and J ends were trimmed by 5 bases and 5 bases, with 12 bases remaining between them. The CDR3 is made up of 13 amino acids. The CDR3 nucleotides are TGTGCCAGCAGTTTCCTCAAGGGGACTGAAGCTTTCTTT. Its protein product is CASSFLKGTEAFF.

V is TRBV5-8 and J is TRBJ2-7; D uncertain. The CDR3 has 11 amino acids. CDR1 and CDR2 from the germline V gene are SGHTS and YDEGEE. V lost 2 bases, J lost 6 bases, and 6 bases lay in between. CDR3 region: CASSFRVEQYF. The CDR3 coding sequence is TGTGCCAGCAGCTTTCGGGTCGAGCAGTACTTC. Looking up the rest from reference TRBV5-8 and TRBJ2-7 gives the full variable domain: EAGVTQSPTHLIKTRGQQATLRCSPISGHTSVYWYQQALGLGLQFLLWYDEGEERNRGNFPPRFSGRQFPNYSSELNVNALELEDSALYLCASSFRVEQYFGPGTRLTVT.

The chain combines TRBV13 with TRBJ2-7; D is possibly TRBD2 (5 bases). The CDR3 loop spans 16 amino acids. Trimming took 5 bases from V and 5 from J, leaving 22 bases between them. Germline assignment: CDR1 PRHDT and CDR2 FYEKMQ (reference sequence). CDR3 region: CASSPRAWIGGNEQYF. The CDR3 nucleotides read TGTGCCAGCAGCCCCCGGGCCTGGATCGGAGGCAACGAGCAGTACTTC.

The chain employs TRBV18 and TRBJ2-1; 7 bases map to TRBD2. Germline V gives CDR1 KGHSH, CDR2 LQKENI. The V segment lost 1 base and the J segment 7 bases; nucleotides outside the gene matches: 4. This CDR3 has 14 residues. The CDR3 nucleotides are TGTGCCAGCTCACCACGGGCGGGAGTAAATGAGCAGTTCTTC. Translated, it gives CASSPRAGVNEQFF.

Only one count was recorded for this clone. The chain links TRBV19 to TRBJ1-2; D possibly corresponds to TRBD1 (6 bases). V lost 8 bases to trimming and J lost 1 base, with 26 bases between them. The CDR3 totals 18 residues. CDR1 is LNHDA, CDR2 SQIVND, per germline (reference sequence). The CDR3 region is CASREITTTGRLNYGYTF. In DNA form, the CDR3 reads TGTGCCAGTCGCGAGATAACCACTACAGGGAGACTTAACTATGGCTACACCTTC.

The V and J genes are TRBV6-1 and TRBJ2-7; weak D call: TRBD2 (6 bases). V was pared by 1 base and J by 7 bases, with 8 bases between. Germline CDR1 reads MNHNS; CDR2 reads SASEGT. This CDR3 is built from 12 residues. This CDR3 is CASSEGRVEQYF. CDR3 in DNA: TGTGCCAGCAGTGAAGGGAGGGTAGAGCAGTACTTC.

The chain is built from TRBV7-2 and TRBJ2-6, with D possibly TRBD2 on 5 matching bases. The CDR3 runs 15 residues. Trimming cost V 2 bases and J 2 bases, with 7 bases left between them. The germline CDR1 and CDR2 sequences are SGHTA and FQGNSA. As DNA, the CDR3 is TGTGCCAGCAGCTTACGGGGAGCTGGGGCCAACGTCCTGACTTTC. Residues: CASSLRGAGANVLTF. Full variable domain (outside the CDR3, taken from reference TRBV7-2 and TRBJ2-6): GAGVSQSPSNKVTEKGKDVELRCDPISGHTALYWYRQSLGQGLEFLIYFQGNSAPDKSGLPSDRFSAERTGGSVSTLTIQRTQQEDSAVYLCASSLRGAGANVLTFGAGSRLTVL.

V gene TRBV2 combines with J gene TRBJ1-6; D may be TRBD1 (6 bases). The CDR3 contains 17 residues. V was clipped by 0 bases and J by 5 bases, with 14 bases between them. Germline CDR1 reads SNHLY; CDR2 reads FYNNEI. The CDR3 DNA follows: TGTGCCAGCAGTGAAGCGCGCAGGGGTAGGAATAATTCACCCCTCCACTTT. The encoded protein is CASSEARRGRNNSPLHF.

This rearrangement joins TRBV5-4 to TRBJ2-1; 13 bases are a match to TRBD2. Germline values: CDR1 SGHNT, CDR2 YYREEE (reference sequence). J lost 9 bases, V lost 4 bases, and 7 bases had no gene match. The CDR3 is made up of 15 amino acids. DNA for the CDR3: TGTGCCAGCAGCCCCAGGACTAGCGGGAGAGGTGAGCAGTTCTTC. This encodes CASSPRTSGRGEQFF.

This rearrangement joins TRBV5-4 to TRBJ2-7, with 9 bases lining up with TRBD1. The V gene end was trimmed by 4 bases and the J gene end by 6 bases; junction bases not matched to a gene: 11. Germline assignment: CDR1 SGHNT and CDR2 YYREEE (reference sequence). The CDR3 has 15 residues. Written as DNA, the CDR3 is TGTGCCAGCAGCACCTTCCCGGGACAGGGTTCCGAGCAGTACTTC. It specifies CASSTFPGQGSEQYF.

The chain recombines TRBV7-2 with TRBJ1-2; D perhaps matches TRBD1 (6 bases). Germline lookup yields CDR1 SGHTA and CDR2 FQGNSA. The ends were cut back, 3 bases at V and 6 bases at J, with 14 bases in the middle. The CDR3 spans 14 residues. CDR3 amino acids: CASSLPPGHDGYTF. The CDR3 DNA is TGTGCCAGCAGCTTGCCCCCGGGACATGATGGCTACACCTTC.

The chain carries TRBV5-1 and TRBJ2-5, with 9 bases matching TRBD2. In germline, CDR1 is SGHRS, CDR2 YFSETQ. The trim removed 0 bases at V and 0 bases at J, leaving 12 bases unmatched. The CDR3 runs to 19 residues. CDR3 sequence: CASSLGGAGGLLYQETQYF. The CDR3 region has the DNA TGCGCCAGCAGCTTGGGAGGCGCGGGGGGGCTTTTGTACCAAGAGACCCAGTACTTC.

The rearrangement joins TRBV7-8 to TRBJ2-1; 11 nucleotides match TRBD2. The length of the CDR3 is 13 residues. From germline, CDR1 is SGHVS and CDR2 FQNEAQ. V trimming: 5 bases; J trimming: 13 bases; junction bases outside the gene matches: 7. CDR3 coding DNA: TGTGCCAGCAGCCTCATACTAGCGGGAGTTCAGTTCTTC. This encodes CASSLILAGVQFF.

V is TRBV11-2 and J is TRBJ2-1, with 10 bases that match TRBD1. J lost 14 bases, V lost 5 bases, and 9 bases had no gene match. The germline V gene encodes CDR1 SGHAT and CDR2 FQNNGV. This CDR3 region has 13 residues. In DNA form, the CDR3 reads TGTGCCAGCAGCAGGGACAGGGGCGTCAGGGAGTTCTTC. This sequence encodes CASSRDRGVREFF.

The chain combines TRBV6-5 with TRBJ2-5; D is ambiguous. CDR3 size: 11 residues. V gave up 6 bases and J gave up 13 bases, with 15 bases separating them. CDR1 and CDR2 (germline): MNHEY, SVGAGI. CDR3 nucleotides: TGTGCCAGCAGGCGCGGCGGCCTAAGGTACTTC. Translation: CASRRGGLRYF.

J is TRBJ1-4 and V is TRBV7-9, with 7 bases fitting TRBD1. Germline CDR1 is SEHNR and CDR2 is FQNEAQ (reference sequence). The CDR3 runs 17 residues. The J segment lost 3 bases and the V segment lost 5 bases, leaving 12 bases of the junction unmatched. The CDR3 DNA follows: TGTGCCAGCAGCCCGCCGACAGGGAAGGTGTCTAATGAAAAACTGTTTTTT. This translates into CASSPPTGKVSNEKLFF.

The chain employs TRBV10-3 and TRBJ2-5; 11 nucleotides agree with TRBD2. The CDR3 sequence is 15 residues long. The V gene's germline CDR1 is ENHRY and CDR2 SYGVKD. Trimming at V came to 6 bases and at J to 5 bases, leaving 8 bases not matched to a gene. The CDR3: CAISTSGSGGETQYF. The CDR3 bases are TGTGCCATCAGCACTAGCGGGAGCGGCGGGGAGACCCAGTACTTC.